Reported below is one T cell receptor beta chain. Its antigen is still unknown. This may stem from a read error, because a much larger clone lies one nucleotide away. These data originate in a study of tumor and adjacent non-tumor tissue in lung cancer. After removal of 4 bases from V and 1 base from J, the junction contained 1 base not matched to a gene. There are 14 residues in the CDR3. The germline V gene encodes CDR1 MRHNA and CDR2 SNTAGT. This sample's RNA came from whole unsorted tissue. More than 3 cm separated this lung sample from the edge of the tumor. Between August and November 2014, newly diagnosed, chemotherapy-naive lung cancer patients underwent thoracic surgery in China. Study results and caveats: TCR diversity was significantly greater in tumor than normal lung tissue. Tumor repertoires had a smaller top 100 clone share than normal lung.

Three rounds of nested PCR, following a modified ARM-PCR protocol, produced the TCRbeta library. TCRdb ran MiXCR on the multiplex PCR reads and lists one entry per CDR3 protein. The sample includes 100,000 or so distinct CDR3 sequences, 65% of them seen just once. The sequence came from a man in his thirties or forties with non-small cell lung cancer. Material: distant non-tumor lung tissue. The V call is TRBV6-4, the J call TRBJ2-3, with 8 positions matching TRBD2. CDR3 residues: CASSVRGGTDTQYF. The CDR3 region has the DNA TGTGCCAGCAGTGTGCGGGGGGGCACAGATACGCAGTATTTT.